These T cell receptor beta chains were read from a single sample in a study of shared clonotypes between healthy human individuals. Some clones are missing from TCRdb's copy, which holds only in-frame ones; the method was immunoSEQ multiplex PCR. The table includes 2 million to 2.5 million clones, roughly 92% detected once. Sequencing used naive CD4+ T cells from PBMCs. Receptors originate from a man in his late teens or twenties in good health. Some clones in this sample may be carry-over from other donors' samples. CDR3s include the opening cysteine and the closing phenylalanine or tryptophan. Fields, in order: clone size, V gene, J gene, CDR3 protein. Not every row has a clone size; where given, it reads once, few, many or a size class.

clone size: .
V gene: TRBV6-1
J gene: TRBJ1-1
CDR3 protein: CASSADRGNTEAFF

clone size: .
V gene: TRBV6-1
J gene: TRBJ1-5
CDR3 protein: CASSDRKGSAQPQHF

clone size: .
V gene: TRBV2
J gene: TRBJ1-1
CDR3 protein: CATHRGPEATEAFF

clone size: .
V gene: TRBV7-9
J gene: TRBJ1-2
CDR3 protein: CASSLATPNYGYTF

clone size: .
V gene: TRBV5-4
J gene: TRBJ1-3
CDR3 protein: CASRGQGDSGNTIYF

clone size: .
V gene: TRBV7-3
J gene: TRBJ2-7
CDR3 protein: CASSPGLAGESEQYF

clone size: .
V gene: TRBV6-6
J gene: TRBJ2-7
CDR3 protein: CASSYQSGRTYEQYF

clone size: .
V gene: TRBV5-1
J gene: TRBJ2-7
CDR3 protein: CASSLIGGESSSYEQYF

clone size: .
V gene: TRBV5-4
J gene: TRBJ1-4
CDR3 protein: CASSLGRSTNEKLFF

clone size: .
V gene: TRBV9
J gene: TRBJ2-3
CDR3 protein: CASNMRAPTDTQYF

clone size: .
V gene: TRBV10-2
J gene: TRBJ2-1
CDR3 protein: CASRGFSGSSYNEQFF

clone size: .
V gene: TRBV7-2
J gene: TRBJ2-7
CDR3 protein: CASSRAGTDSYEQYF

clone size: once
V gene: TRBV30
J gene: TRBJ2-2
CDR3 protein: CAWTDFLTGELFF

clone size: .
V gene: TRBV5-1
J gene: TRBJ1-3
CDR3 protein: CASSVDRVYGTIYF

clone size: .
V gene: TRBV25-1
J gene: TRBJ1-5
CDR3 protein: CASSGLTGRDQPQHF

clone size: .
V gene: TRBV7-9
J gene: TRBJ1-2
CDR3 protein: CASSPRPFYGYTF

clone size: .
V gene: TRBV4-1
J gene: TRBJ1-1
CDR3 protein: CASSQGRQGKNTEAFF

clone size: once
V gene: TRBV28
J gene: TRBJ2-7
CDR3 protein: CASRGQGVHEQYF

clone size: .
V gene: TRBV2
J gene: TRBJ2-5
CDR3 protein: CASTVSAETQYF

clone size: .
V gene: TRBV5-1
J gene: TRBJ2-1
CDR3 protein: CASSFGGSGLNEQFF

clone size: .
V gene: TRBV5-1
J gene: TRBJ2-2
CDR3 protein: CASPSGNTGELFF

clone size: .
V gene: TRBV29-1
J gene: TRBJ1-3
CDR3 protein: CSVERYSSGNTIYF

clone size: .
V gene: TRBV21-1
J gene: TRBJ2-7
CDR3 protein: CASSTKGGYYEQYF

clone size: .
V gene: TRBV2
J gene: TRBJ2-1
CDR3 protein: CASSEWGRVYNEQFF

clone size: .
V gene: TRBV5-4
J gene: TRBJ2-1
CDR3 protein: CASSPVRVDEQFF

clone size: .
V gene: TRBV25-1
J gene: TRBJ2-3
CDR3 protein: CASSDFSGYTDTQYF

clone size: .
V gene: TRBV5-1
J gene: TRBJ1-2
CDR3 protein: CASSQGSTSGGLYGYTF

clone size: .
V gene: TRBV7-2
J gene: TRBJ2-1
CDR3 protein: CASSPIAGGSNEQFF

clone size: .
V gene: TRBV19
J gene: TRBJ2-6
CDR3 protein: CASTLTGGSSGANVLTF

clone size: .
V gene: TRBV6-5
J gene: TRBJ1-2
CDR3 protein: CASSLEGSITGYTF

clone size: .
V gene: TRBV27
J gene: TRBJ2-3
CDR3 protein: CASSLRTGGIDTQYF

clone size: .
V gene: TRBV29-1
J gene: TRBJ2-7
CDR3 protein: CSVDYGQASEQYF

clone size: .
V gene: TRBV19
J gene: TRBJ1-5
CDR3 protein: CASNIQSSNQPQHF

clone size: .
V gene: TRBV2
J gene: TRBJ1-2
CDR3 protein: CASSQKGTGVVYGYTF

clone size: .
V gene: TRBV5-1
J gene: TRBJ1-5
CDR3 protein: CASSWGGLDQPQHF

clone size: .
V gene: TRBV2
J gene: TRBJ2-5
CDR3 protein: CASRASGSRLQETQYF

clone size: .
V gene: TRBV5-1
J gene: TRBJ2-1
CDR3 protein: CASSLGWAGENEQFF

clone size: .
V gene: TRBV7-9
J gene: TRBJ1-2
CDR3 protein: CASSLAPGIDYGYTF

clone size: .
V gene: TRBV28
J gene: TRBJ1-2
CDR3 protein: CASRYRDRQVYGYTF

clone size: .
V gene: TRBV5-6
J gene: TRBJ2-3
CDR3 protein: CASSPRITDTQYF

clone size: .
V gene: TRBV28
J gene: TRBJ1-1
CDR3 protein: CASSRLGTLRKNTEAFF

clone size: .
V gene: TRBV7-2
J gene: TRBJ2-1
CDR3 protein: CASAPWGASYNEQFF

clone size: .
V gene: TRBV18
J gene: TRBJ2-7
CDR3 protein: CASSTVGTYEQYF

clone size: .
V gene: TRBV18
J gene: TRBJ1-1
CDR3 protein: CASSPLGSNTEAFF

clone size: .
V gene: TRBV7-9
J gene: TRBJ1-5
CDR3 protein: CASSLGAGDSNQPQHF

clone size: .
V gene: TRBV29-1
J gene: TRBJ2-7
CDR3 protein: CSVKGTSGRGEQYF

clone size: .
V gene: TRBV18
J gene: TRBJ2-5
CDR3 protein: CASSSQRASGRETQYF

clone size: .
V gene: TRBV28
J gene: TRBJ2-7
CDR3 protein: CASSFVARGRYEQYF

clone size: .
V gene: TRBV25-1
J gene: TRBJ1-1
CDR3 protein: CASRQDLNTEAFF

clone size: .
V gene: TRBV4-3
J gene: TRBJ2-3
CDR3 protein: CASSQVEGGPTDTQYF

clone size: .
V gene: TRBV29-1
J gene: TRBJ2-1
CDR3 protein: CSAQRASGRNEQFF

clone size: once
V gene: TRBV9
J gene: TRBJ2-7
CDR3 protein: CASSVGPSPYEQYF

clone size: .
V gene: TRBV5-1
J gene: TRBJ2-2
CDR3 protein: CASSLAEQAGGELFF